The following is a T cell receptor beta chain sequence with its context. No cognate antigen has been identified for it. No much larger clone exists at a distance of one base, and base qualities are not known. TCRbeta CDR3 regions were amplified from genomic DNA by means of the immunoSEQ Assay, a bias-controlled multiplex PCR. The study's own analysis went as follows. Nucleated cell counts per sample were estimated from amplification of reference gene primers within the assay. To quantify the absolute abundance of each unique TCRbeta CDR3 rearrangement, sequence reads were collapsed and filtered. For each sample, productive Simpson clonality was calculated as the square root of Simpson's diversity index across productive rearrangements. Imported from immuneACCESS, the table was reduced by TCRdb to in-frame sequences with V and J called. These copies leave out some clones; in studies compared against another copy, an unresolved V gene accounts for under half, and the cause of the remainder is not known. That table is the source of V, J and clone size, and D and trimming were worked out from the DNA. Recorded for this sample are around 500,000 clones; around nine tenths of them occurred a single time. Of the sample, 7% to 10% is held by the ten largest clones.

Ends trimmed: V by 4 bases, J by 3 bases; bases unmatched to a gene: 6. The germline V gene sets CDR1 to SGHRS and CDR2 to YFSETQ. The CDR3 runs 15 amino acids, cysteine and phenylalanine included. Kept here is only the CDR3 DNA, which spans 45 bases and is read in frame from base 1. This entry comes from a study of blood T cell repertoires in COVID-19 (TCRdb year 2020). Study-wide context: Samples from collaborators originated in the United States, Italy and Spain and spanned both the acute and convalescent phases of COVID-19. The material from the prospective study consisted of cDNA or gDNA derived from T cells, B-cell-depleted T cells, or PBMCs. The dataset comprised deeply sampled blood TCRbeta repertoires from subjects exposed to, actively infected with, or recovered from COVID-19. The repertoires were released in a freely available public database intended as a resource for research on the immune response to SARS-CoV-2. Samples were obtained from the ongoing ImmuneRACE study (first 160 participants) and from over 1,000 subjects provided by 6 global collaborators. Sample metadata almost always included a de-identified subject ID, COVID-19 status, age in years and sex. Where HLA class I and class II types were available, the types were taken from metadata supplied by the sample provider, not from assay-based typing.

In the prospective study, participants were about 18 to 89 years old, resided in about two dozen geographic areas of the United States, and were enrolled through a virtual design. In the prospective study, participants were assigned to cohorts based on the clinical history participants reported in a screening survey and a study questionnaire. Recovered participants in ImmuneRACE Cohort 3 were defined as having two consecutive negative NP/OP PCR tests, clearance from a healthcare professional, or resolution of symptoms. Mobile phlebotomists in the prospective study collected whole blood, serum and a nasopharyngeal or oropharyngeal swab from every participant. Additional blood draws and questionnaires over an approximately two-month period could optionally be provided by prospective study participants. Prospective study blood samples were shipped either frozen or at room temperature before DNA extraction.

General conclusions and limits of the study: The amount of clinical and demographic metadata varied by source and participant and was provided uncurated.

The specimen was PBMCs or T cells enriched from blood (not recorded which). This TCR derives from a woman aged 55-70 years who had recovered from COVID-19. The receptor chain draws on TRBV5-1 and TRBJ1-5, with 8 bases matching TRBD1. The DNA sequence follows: TGCGCCAGCAGCATCTCAGGGGGCCCCAATCAGCCCCAGCATTTT. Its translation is CASSISGGPNQPQHF.